A selection of T cell receptor beta chains follows, all from one sample in a study of OX40 agonist ivuxolimab in advanced cancers. Method: immunoSEQ multiplex PCR; TCRdb's copy keeps in-frame clones and lacks some. The sample carries tens of thousands of clones, around 88% recorded once. This material consisted of CD4+ or CD8+ T cells sorted from blood, taken in a trial of the OX40 agonist ivuxolimab. The receptors originated from an adult with an advanced solid tumor such as melanoma, head and neck, liver or kidney cancer. Both conserved end residues are part of each CDR3. A D gene is named only where the DNA matches it firmly. Size is omitted from some rows. Given values are once, few, many or a class for expanded clones.

V: TRBV9; D: TRBD1; J: TRBJ2-3; size: -; DNA: TGTGCCAGCAGCGTAGGCAGGGGGCGGACAGATACGCAGTATTTT; CDR3: CASSVGRGRTDTQYF
V: TRBV2; D: TRBD1; J: TRBJ1-1; size: -; DNA: TGTGCCAGCACCCAGGGACAGGGGAACACTGAAGCTTTCTTT; CDR3: CASTQGQGNTEAFF
V: TRBV5-6; D: TRBD1; J: TRBJ2-7; size: once; DNA: TGTGCCAGCATCAGGGGACAGGGAGCAGAAAGGCAGTACTTC; CDR3: CASIRGQGAERQYF
V: TRBV6-5; D: -; J: TRBJ2-7; size: -; DNA: TGTGCCAGCGGCCCGGACTGGACCTACGAGCAGTACTTC; CDR3: CASGPDWTYEQYF
V: TRBV30; D: -; J: TRBJ2-7; size: -; DNA: TGTGCCTGGAGTGGGGGGTGGGCCTACGAGCAGTACTTC; CDR3: CAWSGGWAYEQYF
V: TRBV4-2; D: TRBD2; J: TRBJ2-7; size: -; DNA: TGTGCCAGCAGCCAAGACCCCACTAGCGGGAGGGCCGGTTACGAGCAGTACTTC; CDR3: CASSQDPTSGRAGYEQYF
V: TRBV19; D: -; J: TRBJ2-2; size: once; DNA: TGTGCCAGTAGAGGGCTCCAGGGGCTGAACACCGGGGAGCTGTTTTTT; CDR3: CASRGLQGLNTGELFF
V: TRBV5-5; D: TRBD1; J: TRBJ2-7; size: -; DNA: TGTGCCAGCAGCTTGGGAGGGGGCATGTCCTACGAGCAGTACTTC; CDR3: CASSLGGGMSYEQYF
V: TRBV9; D: TRBD1; J: TRBJ1-1; size: -; DNA: TGTGCCAGCAGCGTAGGGACAGGGGGCGGTCCGGACGCGTACGGCACTGAAGCTTTCTTT; CDR3: CASSVGTGGGPDAYGTEAFF
V: TRBV25-1; D: -; J: TRBJ1-1; size: once; DNA: TGTGCCAGCAGTGAATATGCTCGAGAAAACACTGAAGCTTTCTTT; CDR3: CASSEYARENTEAFF
V: TRBV2; D: TRBD2; J: TRBJ2-3; size: -; DNA: TGTGCCAGCAGTGAGGCGGGAGTCACAGATACGCAGTATTTT; CDR3: CASSEAGVTDTQYF
V: TRBV29-1; D: TRBD2; J: TRBJ2-1; size: -; DNA: TGCAGCGCCAAAGCGGGAGGGCTAAATGAGCAGTTCTTC; CDR3: CSAKAGGLNEQFF
V: TRBV19; D: -; J: TRBJ2-5; size: -; DNA: TGTGCCAGTAGTGGCCAGGGGGGTCGTCAGACCCAGTACTTC; CDR3: CASSGQGGRQTQYF
V: TRBV6-1; D: -; J: TRBJ2-7; size: -; DNA: TGTGCCAGCAGTGAAGCCGGGACGGTCGGCGAGCAGTACTTC; CDR3: CASSEAGTVGEQYF
V: TRBV4-2; D: -; J: TRBJ1-2; size: -; DNA: TGTGCCAGCAGCTCAAGCACCACAGGAGACTATGGCTACACCTTC; CDR3: CASSSSTTGDYGYTF
V: TRBV4-1; D: TRBD2; J: TRBJ2-2; size: once; DNA: TGCGCCAGCAGGGGGCGGGGGCTAGCGGGGGACACCGGGGAGCTGTTTTTT; CDR3: CASRGRGLAGDTGELFF
V: TRBV11-2; D: -; J: TRBJ2-7; size: -; DNA: TGTGCCAGCAGCCCCGGACGTATGCTGGCGGGCGAGCAGTACTTC; CDR3: CASSPGRMLAGEQYF
V: TRBV19; D: TRBD1; J: TRBJ1-2; size: -; DNA: TGTGCCAGTCATGGCGGACAGGGTGGCTATGGCTACACCTTC; CDR3: CASHGGQGGYGYTF
V: TRBV6-1; D: -; J: TRBJ2-2; size: -; DNA: TGTGCCAGCATCGGGGGCGCGAGTAACACCGGGGAGCTGTTTTTT; CDR3: CASIGGASNTGELFF
V: TRBV9; D: TRBD2; J: TRBJ2-3; size: -; DNA: TGTGCCAGCAGCCCCGGAGCGGGAACTAGCACAGATACGCAGTATTTT; CDR3: CASSPGAGTSTDTQYF
V: TRBV5-1; D: TRBD2; J: TRBJ2-1; size: -; DNA: TGCGCCAGCAGCTTTCGGGAGCTAGCGGGAGGGGGATACAATGAGCAGTTCTTC; CDR3: CASSFRELAGGGYNEQFF
V: TRBV6-1; D: -; J: TRBJ1-1; size: -; DNA: TGTGCGACGGTGGGGGACCTTAACACTGAAGCTTTCTTT; CDR3: CATVGDLNTEAFF
V: TRBV2; D: TRBD1; J: TRBJ2-7; size: -; DNA: TGTGCCAGCAGTTTACCGGGACAGGGAACCTACGAGCAGTACTTC; CDR3: CASSLPGQGTYEQYF
V: TRBV5-1; D: TRBD2; J: TRBJ2-3; size: -; DNA: TGCGCCAGCAAAGCGGGACTAAGCACAGATACGCAGTATTTT; CDR3: CASKAGLSTDTQYF
V: TRBV6-5; D: -; J: TRBJ1-4; size: -; DNA: TGTGCCAGCAGTTACAAGCGATATAATGAAAAACTGTTTTTT; CDR3: CASSYKRYNEKLFF
V: TRBV9; D: TRBD2; J: TRBJ2-7; size: -; DNA: TGTGCCAGCAGCCCTCGTCCCGGGACTAGCGGGAGGGGATATTTAGTCGAGCAGTACTTC; CDR3: CASSPRPGTSGRGYLVEQYF
V: TRBV10-1; D: -; J: TRBJ1-3; size: -; DNA: TGCGCCAGCAGTGACGATGGTGCTGGAAACACCATATATTTT; CDR3: CASSDDGAGNTIYF
V: TRBV5-1; D: -; J: TRBJ1-5; size: -; DNA: TGCGCCAGCAGCTTGGCCGCAGGGGACCCCTATCAGCCCCAGCATTTT; CDR3: CASSLAAGDPYQPQHF
V: TRBV10-3; D: -; J: TRBJ2-7; size: -; DNA: TGTGCCATCGGAGGCTACGAGCAGTACTTC; CDR3: CAIGGYEQYF
V: TRBV2; D: -; J: TRBJ1-4; size: -; DNA: TGTGCCAGCAGTGGGCAGGGCAAGGATGAAAAACTGTTTTTT; CDR3: CASSGQGKDEKLFF
V: TRBV11-2; D: -; J: TRBJ2-1; size: -; DNA: TGTGCCAGCAGCTCCGGGACTGGGAGTTACAATGAGCAGTTCTTC; CDR3: CASSSGTGSYNEQFF
V: TRBV5-5; D: -; J: TRBJ2-7; size: -; DNA: TGTGCCAGCAGCTTGGCCGAGACCCAGGGGCAGTACTTC; CDR3: CASSLAETQGQYF
V: TRBV2; D: -; J: TRBJ1-5; size: few; DNA: TGTGCCAGCAGTGAATTCCGCAATCAGCCCCAGCATTTT; CDR3: CASSEFRNQPQHF
V: TRBV2; D: -; J: TRBJ1-1; size: -; DNA: TGTGCCAGCAGCAGGACTCTGAGAACTGAAGCTTTCTTT; CDR3: CASSRTLRTEAFF
V: TRBV6-1; D: -; J: TRBJ2-3; size: once; DNA: TGTGCCAGCAGTCGGGACACGGGCCGGGATACGCAGTATTTT; CDR3: CASSRDTGRDTQYF
V: TRBV7-3; D: TRBD2; J: TRBJ2-3; size: once; DNA: TGTGCCAGCAGCTTAGGGACTAGCGGGACAGCAGATACGCAGTATTTT; CDR3: CASSLGTSGTADTQYF
V: TRBV19; D: -; J: TRBJ2-2; size: -; DNA: TGTGCCAGTAGTATTGGGTCTAGGGTCATGTTCACCGGGGAGCTGTTTTTT; CDR3: CASSIGSRVMFTGELFF
V: TRBV27; D: -; J: TRBJ2-3; size: -; DNA: TGTGCCAGCAGCCGGGGGTCGATCCCAGATACGCAGTATTTT; CDR3: CASSRGSIPDTQYF
V: TRBV7-9; D: -; J: TRBJ2-3; size: once; DNA: TGTGCCAGCATCCTCCTCGGGAACACAGATACGCAGTATTTT; CDR3: CASILLGNTDTQYF
V: TRBV14; D: TRBD1; J: TRBJ2-7; size: -; DNA: TGTGCCAGCAGCCTAAAATCGACAGGGAACTACGAGCAGTACTTC; CDR3: CASSLKSTGNYEQYF
V: TRBV28; D: -; J: TRBJ1-1; size: -; DNA: TGTGCCAGCAGTCTGCAAACCCGTAACACTGAAGCTTTCTTT; CDR3: CASSLQTRNTEAFF
V: TRBV5-6; D: -; J: TRBJ1-1; size: once; DNA: TGTGCCAGCAGCCTTACTGCTGAAGCTTTCTTT; CDR3: CASSLTAEAFF